One sample yielded the 26 T cell receptor beta chains listed below, sequenced in a study of spatial heterogeneity in lung cancer. Time point reported: sample taken at primary tumor resection. Unsorted whole RNA samples from tumor, nontumor lung or frozen PBMC were sequenced. TCRdb fed the 5' RACE reads into MiXCR, producing one record per CDR3 protein. Among tens of thousands of distinct CDR3 sequences listed, less than 5.5% were seen once. Sequences were derived from PBMCs, sampled at surgery. These TCRs come from a female donor with early-stage non-small cell lung cancer.

This clonotype showed up many times. The V and J genes are TRBV7-9 and TRBJ2-5; D may be TRBD2 (6 bases). This CDR3 region has 15 residues. Trimming shortened V by 3 bases and J by 0 bases, and 11 bases separated the two germline ends. The germline V gene has CDR1 SEHNR and CDR2 FQNEAQ (reference sequence). In DNA, the CDR3 is TGTGCCAGCAGCTTCCTTAGCGGAGACCAAGAGACCCAGTACTTC. Translating gives CASSFLSGDQETQYF.

The table lists this clonotype with many counts. The chain couples TRBV12-3 or TRBV12-4 to TRBJ2-2; D remains unclear. CDR3 length equals 14 residues. The ends were cut back, 5 bases at V and 4 bases at J, with 11 bases in the middle. This CDR3 is CASSPEALTGELFF. The CDR3 DNA follows: TGTGCCAGCAGTCCGGAAGCGCTCACCGGGGAGCTGTTTTTT.

This clonotype has a single count. V and J are TRBV4-3 and TRBJ2-7; D gene unclear. The CDR3 runs to 15 residues. Germline V gene lookup returns CDR1 LGHNA and CDR2 YSLEER. Deletions cut 1 base from V and 0 bases from J, with 10 bases between. CDR3 sequence: CASSQGLGNSYEQYF. The CDR3 DNA follows: TGCGCCAGCAGCCAAGGTTTGGGCAACTCCTACGAGCAGTACTTC.

This clonotype has ten or more counts. V usage is TRBV29-1 and J usage is TRBJ1-1, with a possible D match to TRBD1 (6 bases). V was cut by 7 bases and J by 12 bases, with 21 bases left in between. The CDR3 is 12 residues long. The germline V gene encodes CDR1 SQVTM and CDR2 ANQGSEA. The CDR3 DNA reads TGCAGCGGTACCGAAGAGGGGGTGGGGTCTTTCTTT. It specifies CSGTEEGVGSFF.

This clonotype was observed at least ten times. The chain has TRBV20-1 and TRBJ2-3, with TRBD2 matching over 14 bases. The CDR3 extends over 17 amino acids. V gave up 1 base and J gave up 1 base; unmatched junction bases: 4. Germline lookup yields CDR1 DFQATT and CDR2 SNEGSKA (reference sequence). The CDR3 here is CSARGGTSGGGTDTQYF. CDR3 in DNA: TGCAGTGCTAGAGGCGGGACTAGCGGGGGTGGCACAGATACGCAGTATTTT.

This clonotype was seen at least ten times. The rearrangement uses TRBV10-1 and TRBJ1-1, with D possibly being TRBD1 (6 bases). The length of the CDR3 is 14 residues. Between the trimmed V and J ends, which lost 10 bases and 1 base, there was a span of 16 bases. Germline CDR1 reads WNHNN; CDR2 reads SYGVQD (reference sequence). CDR3 nucleotide sequence: TGCGCCACCTTCCAGGACAGCCCGAACACTGAAGCTTTCTTT. It is translated as CATFQDSPNTEAFF.

The table lists this clonotype with many counts. The chain joins TRBV7-9 to TRBJ1-6; possible D gene TRBD1, 6 bases. CDR1 is SEHNR, CDR2 FQNEAQ, per germline (reference sequence). V was trimmed by 4 bases and J by 7 bases, leaving 17 bases between them. There are 16 residues in the CDR3. CDR3 amino acids: CASSSTGTTSNSPLHF. CDR3 coding DNA: TGTGCCAGCAGCTCCACAGGGACGACGAGCAATTCACCCCTCCACTTT.

This clonotype was detected only a few times. Mismatch with germline at one junction end may stem from a read error. J is TRBJ2-1 and V is TRBV3-1; 8 bases align to TRBD2. CDR1 and CDR2 (germline): LGHDT, YNNKEL (reference sequence). The CDR3 runs 14 residues. The CDR3 sequence: CASSPPGGAGEQFF. The CDR3 nucleotides are TGTGCCAGCAGCCCACCGGGAGGGGCGGGTGAGCAGTTCTTT.

The chain recombines TRBV6-5 with TRBJ2-6; TRBD1 agrees at 11 bases. This CDR3 spans 17 amino acids. The trim removed 10 bases at V and 0 bases at J, leaving 8 bases unmatched. Germline CDR1 reads MNHEY; CDR2 reads SVGAGI. CDR3 loop: CATYRDRGASGANVLTF. The CDR3 DNA follows: TGTGCCACTTACCGGGACAGGGGGGCCTCTGGGGCCAACGTCCTGACTTTC.

In its sample, this clonotype was seen many times. The rearrangement joins TRBV5-6 to TRBJ2-3; tentatively, D is TRBD1 (6 bases). Looked up from germline, CDR1 is SGHDT and CDR2 is YYEEEE. This CDR3 has 15 amino acids. The germline V and J ends were trimmed by 2 bases and 2 bases, with 12 bases remaining between them. In DNA form, the CDR3 reads TGTGCCAGCAGCTTTAGCCGGGACAACACAGATACGCAGTATTTT. This codes for CASSFSRDNTDTQYF.

This clonotype has ten or more counts. The J gene is TRBJ1-3, the V gene TRBV3-1, with D uncertain. Germline CDR1 reads LGHDT; CDR2 reads YNNKEL (reference sequence). The CDR3 is made up of 16 amino acids. Deletions cut 4 bases from V and 0 bases from J, with 13 bases between. The DNA for the CDR3 is TGTGCCAGCAGCCTGCTATGGCCTGACTCTGGAAACACCATATATTTT. Translating gives CASSLLWPDSGNTIYF.

This clonotype was observed at least ten times. The genes are TRBV19 and TRBJ2-5; TRBD2 matches 7 bases. The CDR3 runs to 15 residues. Per germline, CDR1 LNHDA and CDR2 SQIVND (reference sequence). V dropped 5 bases and J dropped 0; count of bases not matched to a gene: 6. For the CDR3, the DNA is TGTGCCAGTAGTGGCGGGGGAGCGAACCAAGAGACCCAGTACTTC. Its protein product is CASSGGGANQETQYF.

This clonotype has at least ten counts. The chain couples TRBV5-1 to TRBJ2-7; 11 nucleotides align to TRBD2. The CDR3 has 14 amino acids. V shed 0 bases, J shed 12 bases, and the junction held 8 bases outside the gene matches. Germline lookup yields CDR1 SGHRS and CDR2 YFSETQ. CDR3 amino acids: CASSLEGSGRALYF. CDR3 nucleotides: TGCGCCAGCAGCTTGGAGGGTAGCGGGAGGGCGCTGTACTTC.

This clonotype was seen repeatedly, ten times or more. CDR3 loop: CASSVELGWSYNEQFF. The CDR3 DNA reads as TGTGCCAGCAGCGTAGAATTGGGGTGGTCCTACAATGAGCAGTTCTTC. The chain joins TRBV9 to TRBJ2-1, with D unclear. Germline V lookup: CDR1 SGDLS, CDR2 YYNGEE. Trimming took off 0 bases at V and 1 base at J, with 11 bases between the two ends. The CDR3 is 16 amino acids. Drawing the rest from reference TRBV9 and TRBJ2-1, the complete variable domain is DSGVTQTPKHLITATGQRVTLRCSPRSGDLSVYWYQQSLDQGLQFLIQYYNGEERAKGNILERFSAQQFPDLHSELNLSSLELGDSALYFCASSVELGWSYNEQFFGPGTRLTVL.

This clonotype was recorded many times. This CDR3 is CASSLNQGGSLSGYTF. The CDR3 DNA reads TGTGCCAGCAGCTTAAATCAGGGAGGGTCACTATCCGGCTACACCTTC. This rearrangement joins TRBV7-3 to TRBJ1-2; D perhaps matches TRBD1 (5 bases). The V end was cut by 1 base, the J end by 8 bases, with 20 bases between. CDR3 size: 16 residues. Germline loops: CDR1 SGHTA, CDR2 FQGTGA.

The gene calls are TRBV19 and TRBJ1-2; 7 bases line up with TRBD1. J lost 0 bases, V lost 7 bases, and 2 bases had no gene match. From germline, CDR1 is LNHDA and CDR2 SQIVND (reference sequence). The CDR3 contains 13 residues. This CDR3 reads CASTTGANYGYTF. DNA of the CDR3: TGTGCCAGTACAACAGGGGCTAACTATGGCTACACCTTC.

This clonotype was detected a few times. V is TRBV4-1 and J is TRBJ2-5, with 8 bases matching TRBD2. With V trimmed by 1 base and J by 5 bases, 15 bases remained unmatched. Germline loops: CDR1 MGHRA, CDR2 YSYEKL. The CDR3 loop spans 18 amino acids. The CDR3 nucleotides read TGCGCCAGCAGCCAAGGAGCGAGCGGGAGATGGAGCGGGGAGACCCAGTACTTC. It encodes CASSQGASGRWSGETQYF.

This clonotype was picked up a small number of times. This sequence joins TRBV2 and TRBJ2-5; 7 positions match TRBD2. V shed 6 bases and J 4 bases; nucleotides not matched to a gene: 11. Germline V gives CDR1 SNHLY, CDR2 FYNNEI. This CDR3 comprises 15 residues. CDR3 nucleotides: TGTGCCAGCAGCAGGAGTCCCGGGGGGTCAGAGACCCAGTACTTC. Its protein is CASSRSPGGSETQYF.

The table lists this clonotype with many counts. This chain links TRBV2 with TRBJ2-3, with D unclear. Per germline, CDR1 SNHLY and CDR2 FYNNEI. This CDR3 has 13 residues. Trimming removed 7 bases from V and 1 base from J, with 9 bases in between. The CDR3 reads CASTTLGTDTQYF. The DNA of the CDR3 is TGTGCCAGCACGACTCTGGGCACAGATACGCAGTATTTT. Drawing the rest from reference TRBV2 and TRBJ2-3, the complete variable domain is EPEVTQTPSHQVTQMGQEVILRCVPISNHLYFYWYRQILGQKVEFLVSFYNNEISEKSEIFDDQFSVERPDGSNFTLKIRSTKLEDSAMYFCASTTLGTDTQYFGPGTRLTVL.

This clonotype was found many times. J is TRBJ2-2 and V is TRBV6-6; D gene uncertain. The germline V gene encodes CDR1 MNHNY and CDR2 SVGAGI (reference sequence). The CDR3 is made up of 13 amino acids. V was pared by 2 bases and J by 6 bases, with 7 bases between. The CDR3 bases are TGTGCCAGCAGTTACGGTTCTGCCGGGGAGCTGTTTTTT. Amino acid sequence: CASSYGSAGELFF.

This chain connects TRBV29-1 to TRBJ2-4; possibly TRBD2 for D (6 bases). The CDR3 loop spans 17 amino acids. V dropped 6 bases and J dropped 1 base, with 22 bases sitting between them. The germline V gene encodes CDR1 SQVTM and CDR2 ANQGSEA. In nucleotides, the CDR3 is TGCAGCGTCCGCATGCGCCCTAGCGCCCACGCCAAAAACATTCAGTACTTC. Translating gives CSVRMRPSAHAKNIQYF. Filled out from reference TRBV29-1 and TRBJ2-4, the complete variable domain reads SAVISQKPSRDICQRGTSLTIQCQVDSQVTMMFWYRQQPGQSLTLIATANQGSEATYESGFVIDKFPISRPNLTFSTLTVSNMSPEDSSIYLCSVRMRPSAHAKNIQYFGAGTRLSVL.

The V call is TRBV19, the J call TRBJ2-2; TRBD1 aligns across 7 bases. The CDR3 sequence is 15 residues long. CDR1 is LNHDA, CDR2 SQIVND, per germline (reference sequence). The V gene end was trimmed by 4 bases and the J gene end by 4 bases; junction bases not matched to a gene: 6. The CDR3 loop is CASSTGAGGTGELFF. The CDR3 region has the DNA TGTGCCAGTAGTACCGGTGCAGGGGGCACCGGGGAGCTGTTTTTT.

This clonotype was picked up a small number of times. The rearrangement uses TRBV18 and TRBJ1-1; weak D call: TRBD1 (5 bases). This CDR3 is 14 amino acids long. Trimming pared 4 bases from V and 3 bases from J, leaving 12 bases between. From germline, CDR1 is KGHSH and CDR2 LQKENI. The DNA of the CDR3 is TGTGCCAGCTCACGAACGCCGACAGACACTGAAGCTTTCTTT. As protein: CASSRTPTDTEAFF.

This clonotype has a count of ten or more. The chain links TRBV2 to TRBJ2-5; the D is unclear. CDR3 length: 16 residues. Germline-derived CDR1 and CDR2 are SNHLY and FYNNEI. Trimming shortened V by 7 bases and J by 1 base, and 19 bases separated the two germline ends. The CDR3 region has the DNA TGTGCCAGCACCCAAGGACCACTAAAACCCCAAGAGACCCAGTACTTC. It yields the protein CASTQGPLKPQETQYF.

The rearrangement uses TRBV3-1 and TRBJ1-6, with TRBD1 matching over 8 bases. Germline V lookup: CDR1 LGHDT, CDR2 YNNKEL (reference sequence). V lost 1 base to trimming and J lost 11 bases; unmatched junction nucleotides: 4. The CDR3 contains 14 residues. CDR3 sequence reads: CASSQAGTGAPLHF. CDR3 bases: TGTGCCAGCAGCCAAGCCGGGACAGGCGCACCCCTCCACTTT.

This clonotype appeared many times. The V and J genes are TRBV2 and TRBJ2-1; 9 bases agree with TRBD2. The CDR3 is 15 amino acids. Germline assignment: CDR1 SNHLY and CDR2 FYNNEI. V lost 4 bases and J lost 7; bases outside the gene matches: 8. The DNA of the CDR3 is TGTGCCAGCAGTGGCGGGAGGGCCGGTGGGAATGAGCAGTTCTTC. It encodes CASSGGRAGGNEQFF.